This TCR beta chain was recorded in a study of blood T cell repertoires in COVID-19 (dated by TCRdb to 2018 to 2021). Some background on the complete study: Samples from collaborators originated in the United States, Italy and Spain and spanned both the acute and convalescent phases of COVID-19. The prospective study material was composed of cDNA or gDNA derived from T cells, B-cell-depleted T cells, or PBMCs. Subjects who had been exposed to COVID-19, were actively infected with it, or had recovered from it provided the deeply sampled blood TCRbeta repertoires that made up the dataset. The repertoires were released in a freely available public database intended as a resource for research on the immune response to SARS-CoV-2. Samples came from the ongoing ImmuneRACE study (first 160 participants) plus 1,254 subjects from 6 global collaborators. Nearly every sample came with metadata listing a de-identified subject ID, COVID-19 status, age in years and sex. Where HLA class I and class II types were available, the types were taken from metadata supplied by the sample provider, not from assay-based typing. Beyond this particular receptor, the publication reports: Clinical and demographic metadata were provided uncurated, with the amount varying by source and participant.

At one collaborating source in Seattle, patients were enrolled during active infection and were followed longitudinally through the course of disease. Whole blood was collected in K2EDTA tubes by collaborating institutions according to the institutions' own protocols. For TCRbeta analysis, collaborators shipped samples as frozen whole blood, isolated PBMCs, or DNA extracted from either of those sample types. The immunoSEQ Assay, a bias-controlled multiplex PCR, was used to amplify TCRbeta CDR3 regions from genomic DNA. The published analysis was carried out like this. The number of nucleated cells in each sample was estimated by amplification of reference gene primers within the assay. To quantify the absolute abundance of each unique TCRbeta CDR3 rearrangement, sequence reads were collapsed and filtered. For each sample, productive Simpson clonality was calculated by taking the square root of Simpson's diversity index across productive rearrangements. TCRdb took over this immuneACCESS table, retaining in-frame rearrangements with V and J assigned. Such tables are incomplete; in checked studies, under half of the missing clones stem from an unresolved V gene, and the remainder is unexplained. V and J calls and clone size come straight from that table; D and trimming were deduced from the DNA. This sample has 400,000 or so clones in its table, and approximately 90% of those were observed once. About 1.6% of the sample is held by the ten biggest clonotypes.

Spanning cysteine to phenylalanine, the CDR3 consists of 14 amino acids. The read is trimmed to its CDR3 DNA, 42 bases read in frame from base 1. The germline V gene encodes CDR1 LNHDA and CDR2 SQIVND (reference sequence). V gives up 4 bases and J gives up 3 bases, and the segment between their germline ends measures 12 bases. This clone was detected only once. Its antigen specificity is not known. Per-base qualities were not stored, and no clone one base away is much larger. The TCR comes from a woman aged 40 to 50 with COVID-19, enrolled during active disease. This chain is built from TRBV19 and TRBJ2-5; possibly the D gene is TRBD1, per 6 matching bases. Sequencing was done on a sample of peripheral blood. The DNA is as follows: TGTGCCAGTAGTACCCGAGGGGGAGAAGAGACCCAGTACTTC. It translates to CASSTRGGEETQYF.